The clone carrying this T cell receptor beta chain was seen repeatedly, ten times or more. This entry belongs to a study of early T cells in non-severe SARS-CoV-2 infection. MiXCR was run by TCRdb on the 5' RACE reads, yielding one entry per CDR3 protein. This sample has tens of thousands of distinct CDR3 sequences, with 5.5% to 6.5% found just once. CDR1 and CDR2 from the germline V gene are SGHKS and YYEKEE (reference sequence). This CDR3 contains 13 residues. Trimming shortened V by 0 bases and J by 10 bases, and 8 bases separated the two germline ends. This receptor was identified in an adult who was a healthcare worker with PCR-confirmed SARS-CoV-2 infection or an uninfected control (not recorded which). Sequencing was performed on whole blood. The rearrangement uses TRBV5-5 and TRBJ1-6, with D unresolved. The CDR3 spells CASSLAPGSPLHF. Written as DNA, the CDR3 is TGTGCCAGCAGCTTGGCCCCCGGGTCACCCCTCCACTTT.